This T cell receptor beta chain was captured by sequencing in a study of regulatory T cells in long-lasting Graves disease. Study results and limitations: Preferential use of TRBV28, TRBJ1-2 and TRBJ2-5 was seen in persistent disease.

Sample time point: newly diagnosed GD, antithyroid drugs for less than 3 months. From PBMCs, RNA was extracted and then used to make the TCR library. On this clonotype itself: Its antigen is as yet unknown.

Trimming removed 6 bases from V and 0 bases from J, with 21 bases in between. CDR3 length: 18 amino acids. Germline-derived CDR1 and CDR2 are LGHNT and FRNRAP. For TCR beta, libraries came from iRepertoire HTBI primers and Arm-PCR of CDR3 regions. TCRdb re-analysed the multiplex PCR reads in MiXCR, keeping a single row per CDR3 protein. Of 410,000 or so distinct CDR3 sequences in the sample, about 15% were seen once. Another study also made use of these data, one on T cells in Graves' hyperthyroidism and ophthalmopathy.

The chain joins TRBV12-5 to TRBJ2-4; D might be TRBD1 (6 bases). This specimen consisted of peripheral blood mononuclear cells (PBMCs), obtained at new diagnosis, from a patient treated with antithyroid drugs. The receptor's source is a woman between 25 and 40 years old with Graves disease. This CDR3 is CASGRTGTPKLAKNIQYF. The CDR3 nucleotides are TGTGCTAGTGGCCGTACCGGGACACCAAAACTAGCCAAAAACATTCAGTACTTC.